This TCR beta chain was recorded in a study of PD-1 blockade in classical Hodgkin lymphoma. General study findings and limits: The study found complete responders had baseline diversity similar to newly diagnosed patients. Whereas CD4+ TCR diversity had risen significantly by C4D1, CD8+ TCR diversity had not.

Only in-frame clones appear in the TCRdb table, and some are missing; sequencing was by immunoSEQ multiplex PCR. The table shows tens of thousands of clones, with 65% to 90% occurring only once. The CDR3 totals 12 residues. Germline V gene data show CDR1 as MNHNS and CDR2 as SASEGT. Trimming took 10 bases from V and 1 from J, leaving 10 bases between them. As concerns this clone: Its antigen is currently unknown.

Sample time point: cycle 4 day 1 (C4D1), after 5 to 7 weeks of nivolumab. With no exception, relapse followed autologous stem cell transplantation in all patients, and brentuximab vedotin exposure varied. It was by magnetic negative selection that CD4+ T cells were purified from thawed PBMCs. The clonotype originates from a human donor with classical Hodgkin lymphoma. The chain uses TRBV6-1 and TRBJ2-5, with D maybe TRBD1 (5 bases). The material sequenced was CD4+ T cells from blood, taken before the fourth cycle of nivolumab. CDR3 region: CAIVTVQETQYF. DNA for the CDR3: TGTGCCATCGTGACAGTCCAAGAGACCCAGTACTTC.